The entry that follows covers one T cell receptor beta chain sequence. What it binds is unknown. With 6 bases clipped from V and 2 bases from J, the junction kept 7 bases outside the gene matches. Germline lookup yields CDR1 SNHLY and CDR2 FYNNEI. This CDR3 contains 15 residues. These data come from a study of cytomegalovirus exposure and HLA in healthy donors. Notes on the study in general: Association of a missense DCLRE1C variant with TCR beta V- and J-gene trimming was reported in a later analysis.

Primers included in the PCR were 60 Vbeta and 13 Jbeta primers. Generated by immunoSEQ multiplex PCR, the TCRdb table keeps only in-frame clones and is missing some. The sample lists over 150,000 clones, 80% to 90% seen once, with approximately 1.2% in the top ten. This chain joins TRBV2 and TRBJ1-5, with TRBD1 matching 7 bases. The sequenced sample consisted of PBMCs. The origin of this receptor is a girl aged 2 to 9 in good health and CMV-seropositive. CDR3 region: CASSPGGGRNQPQHF. The CDR3 DNA reads TGTGCCAGCAGCCCCGGAGGGGGCCGCAATCAGCCCCAGCATTTT.